This TCR beta chain was retrieved from a study of shared clonotypes between healthy human individuals. Study summary: Sampling drew on donors who were a couple of women and a few men aged 18 to 49. Whole-study results and caveats: Sorted-subset samples were not fully sequenced, rarefaction indicated. Only blood samples were collected, and tissue repertoires likely differ.

CD45RO-negative CD8 cells positively selected for CCR7 made up the naive population, which excluded terminally differentiated effector memory CD45RA+ cells. The donors, all of them Caucasian adults, lived in Nashville, Tennessee. With 2 bases removed from V and 8 bases from J, the gap between germline ends came to 10 bases. Germline V lookup: CDR1 MNHEY, CDR2 SVGAGI. CDR3 size: 13 residues. Sequenced by immunoSEQ multiplex PCR; TCRdb stores in-frame clones only, minus some. The sample lists about 2 million clones; about 95% were seen once. This clone appeared a single time. Antigen: not known. The sample contains more than one DNA sequence encoding this CDR3.

The receptor comes from a man aged 18 to 29 in good health. The sample was naive CD8+ T cells sorted from blood. The chain joins TRBV6-5 to TRBJ2-1; D perhaps matches TRBD2 (5 bases). The DNA for the CDR3 is TGTGCCAGCAGTTACGGAGGTGGCGATGAGCAGTTCTTC. The encoded protein is CASSYGGGDEQFF.